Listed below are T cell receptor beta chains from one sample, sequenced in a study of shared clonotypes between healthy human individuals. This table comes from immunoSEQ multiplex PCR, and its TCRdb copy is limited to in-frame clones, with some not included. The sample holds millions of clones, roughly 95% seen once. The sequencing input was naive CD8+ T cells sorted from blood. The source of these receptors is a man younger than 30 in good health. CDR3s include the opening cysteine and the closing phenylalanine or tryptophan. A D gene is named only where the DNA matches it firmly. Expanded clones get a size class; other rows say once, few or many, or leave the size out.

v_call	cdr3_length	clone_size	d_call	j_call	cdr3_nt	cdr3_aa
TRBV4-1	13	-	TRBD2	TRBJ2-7	TGCGCCAGCAGCCAAACACAAGCGGGGGGGCCCTCATTC	CASSQTQAGGPSF
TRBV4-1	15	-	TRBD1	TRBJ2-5	TGCGCCAGCAGCCAAGATGTACAGGGGCAAGAGACCCAGTACTTC	CASSQDVQGQETQYF
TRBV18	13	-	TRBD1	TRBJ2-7	TGTGCCAGCGCCTTGGGACAGCCATACGAGCAGTACTTC	CASALGQPYEQYF
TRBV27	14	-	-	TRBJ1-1	TGTGCCAGCAGTTTAGCTCTAGGGGACACTGAAGCTTTCTTT	CASSLALGDTEAFF
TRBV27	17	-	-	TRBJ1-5	TGTGCCAGCAGTCCATCCTCGGGGGACTATAGCAATCAGCCCCAGCATTTT	CASSPSSGDYSNQPQHF
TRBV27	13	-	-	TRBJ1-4	TGTGCCAGCACCCCACTACGGGGTGAAAAACTGTTTTTT	CASTPLRGEKLFF
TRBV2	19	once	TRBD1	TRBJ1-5	TGTGCCAGCAGTGACCCCACTGACAGGGCCCTGGCGGGCAATCAGCCCCAGCATTTT	CASSDPTDRALAGNQPQHF
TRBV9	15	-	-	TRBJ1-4	TGTGCCAGCAGCGTAGAAGGGAGGGAGTGGGAAAAACTGTTTTTT	CASSVEGREWEKLFF
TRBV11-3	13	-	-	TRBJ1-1	TGTGCCAGCAGCCAAGGGGAGGGAGTAGAAGCTTTCTTT	CASSQGEGVEAFF
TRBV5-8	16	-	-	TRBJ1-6	TGTGCCAGCAGCCTAAGACAGAGCTCCTATAATTCACCCCTCCACTTT	CASSLRQSSYNSPLHF
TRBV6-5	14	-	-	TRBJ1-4	TGTGCCAGCAGTTATGGCCAGGGAATTGAAAAACTGTTTTTT	CASSYGQGIEKLFF
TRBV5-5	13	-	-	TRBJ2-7	TGTGCCAGCAGCTTGGCGGCTATCTACGAGCAGTACTTC	CASSLAAIYEQYF
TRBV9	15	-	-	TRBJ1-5	TGTGCCAGCAGCGCCGAGGGCCATCGCAATCAGCCCCAGCATTTT	CASSAEGHRNQPQHF
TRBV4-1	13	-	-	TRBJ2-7	TGCGCCAGCTCGAGGGGCCCGGACTACGAGCAGTACTTC	CASSRGPDYEQYF
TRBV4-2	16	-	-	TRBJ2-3	TGTGCCAGCAGCCAAAACGATCCAGCATACACAGATACGCAGTATTTT	CASSQNDPAYTDTQYF
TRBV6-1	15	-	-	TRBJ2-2	TGTGCCAGCACCAGAGACCTAGCGAACACCGGGGAGCTGTTTTTT	CASTRDLANTGELFF
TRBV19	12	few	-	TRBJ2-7	TGTGCCAGTAGTATGATCGGGAGAGAGCAGTACTTC	CASSMIGREQYF
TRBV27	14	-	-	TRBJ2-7	TGTGCCAGCAGGGGGTCGATATACTCCTACGAGCAGTACTTC	CASRGSIYSYEQYF
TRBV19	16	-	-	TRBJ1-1	TGTGCCAGTAGTATGAATGGGATAAGCAGGAACACTGAAGCTTTCTTT	CASSMNGISRNTEAFF
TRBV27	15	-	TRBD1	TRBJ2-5	TGTGCCAGCAGGGACGGGACAGGGCTCCAAGAGACCCAGTACTTC	CASRDGTGLQETQYF
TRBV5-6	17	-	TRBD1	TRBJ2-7	TGTGCCAGCAGCTTATACGTAGGACAGGACCCCTCCTACGAGCAGTACTTC	CASSLYVGQDPSYEQYF
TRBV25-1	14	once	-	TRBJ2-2	TGTGCCAGCAGTGACCCCTTTGGCACCGGGGAGCTGTTTTTT	CASSDPFGTGELFF
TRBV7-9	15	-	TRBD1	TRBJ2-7	TGTGCCAGCAGCTTAGTCGACAGGGCCTATTACGAGCAGTACTTC	CASSLVDRAYYEQYF
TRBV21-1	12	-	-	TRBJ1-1	TGTGCCAGCAGCAGCGGGGCGGCTGAAGCTTTCTTT	CASSSGAAEAFF
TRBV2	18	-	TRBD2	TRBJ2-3	TGTGCCAGCAGTGACCTAGCGGGGGCGCAAGGAGACACAGATACGCAGTATTTT	CASSDLAGAQGDTDTQYF
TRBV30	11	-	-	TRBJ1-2	TGTGCCTGGGGCCGGACAGATGGCTACACCTTC	CAWGRTDGYTF
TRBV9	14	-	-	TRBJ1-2	TGTGCCAGCAGCGTAGCCCCCTCGGACTATGGCTACACCTTC	CASSVAPSDYGYTF
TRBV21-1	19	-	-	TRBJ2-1	TGTGCCAGCAGCAAATACTCCAAAGCGACTAGCGGGGTCTACAATGAGCAGTTCTTC	CASSKYSKATSGVYNEQFF
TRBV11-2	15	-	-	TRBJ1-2	TGTGCCAGCAGCTTGTCCCGGCCACGTGACTATGGCTACACCTTC	CASSLSRPRDYGYTF
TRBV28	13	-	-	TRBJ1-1	TGTGCCAGCAGGGAAGTCGGGAACACTGAAGCTTTCTTT	CASREVGNTEAFF
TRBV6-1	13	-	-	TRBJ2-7	TGTGCCAGCAGGGACGGCGTCCTCTACGAGCAGTACTTC	CASRDGVLYEQYF
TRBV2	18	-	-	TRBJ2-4	TGTGCCAGCAGCGCCCCCGGGGTAAGGGGGGCGATGGAAAACATTCAGTACTTC	CASSAPGVRGAMENIQYF
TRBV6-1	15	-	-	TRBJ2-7	TGTGCCAGCAGTGAATGGGTGACCAAAACCTACGAGCAGTACTTC	CASSEWVTKTYEQYF
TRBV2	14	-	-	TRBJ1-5	TGTGCCAGCAGTGAAGGGCAGGGCAATCAGCCCCAGCATTTT	CASSEGQGNQPQHF
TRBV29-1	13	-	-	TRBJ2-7	TGCAGCGTTGATTCCGGGTTTTCTCGCGAGCAGTACTTC	CSVDSGFSREQYF
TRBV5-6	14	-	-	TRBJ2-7	TGTGCCAGCAGCTTGGTCGGGGGCTCCTACGAGCAGTACTTC	CASSLVGGSYEQYF
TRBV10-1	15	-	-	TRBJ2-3	TGCGCCAGCAGTGACTCTACCCCGGCCCCAGATACGCAGTATTTT	CASSDSTPAPDTQYF
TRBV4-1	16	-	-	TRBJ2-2	TGCGCCAGCAGCCTTCTCACAGGGATGGGCACCGGGGAGCTGTTTTTT	CASSLLTGMGTGELFF
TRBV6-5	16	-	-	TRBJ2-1	TGTGCCAGCAGTTACTCCGGACTGAGCTCCTACAATGAGCAGTTCTTC	CASSYSGLSSYNEQFF
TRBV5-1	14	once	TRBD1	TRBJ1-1	TGCGCCAGCAGCTTTAAGACAGGGGCCACTGAAGCTTTCTTT	CASSFKTGATEAFF
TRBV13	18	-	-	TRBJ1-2	TGTGCCAGCAGCTTAGGCACCCCCACCTACGGGTCTATTCATGGCTACACCTTC	CASSLGTPTYGSIHGYTF
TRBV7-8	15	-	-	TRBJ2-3	TGTGCCAGCAGCTTAGTCGGGAACCTAAAAGATACGCAGTATTTT	CASSLVGNLKDTQYF
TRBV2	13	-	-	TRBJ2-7	TGTGCCAGCAGGGAGGGGGATCGGTACGAGCAGTACTTC	CASREGDRYEQYF
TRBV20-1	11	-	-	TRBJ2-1	TGCAGTACTCGGGGTTACAATGAGCAGTTCTTC	CSTRGYNEQFF
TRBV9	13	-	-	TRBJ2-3	TGTGCCAGCAGCGTCTGGGAGACAGATACGCAGTATTTT	CASSVWETDTQYF
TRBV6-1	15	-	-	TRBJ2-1	TGTGCCACAAGACCCGGCTTCTACTCCTACAATGAGCAGTTCTTC	CATRPGFYSYNEQFF
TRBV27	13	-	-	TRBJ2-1	TGTGCCAGCAGTTTTTCTAGCGCCAATGAGCAGTTCTTC	CASSFSSANEQFF
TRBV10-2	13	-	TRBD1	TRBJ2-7	TGCGCCAGCGGGCAGGGGGCGAGTTACGAGCAGTACTTC	CASGQGASYEQYF
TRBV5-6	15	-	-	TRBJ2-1	TGTGCCAGCAGCTTGGTTAGCAGCTCCTACAATGAGCAGTTCTTC	CASSLVSSSYNEQFF